This T cell receptor beta chain was documented in a study of T cell responses to AZD1222 COVID-19 vaccine. CDR1 is SEHNR and CDR2 is FQNEAQ in the germline V gene (reference sequence). This CDR3 has 14 residues. V gave up 5 bases and J gave up 1 base, with 12 bases separating them. TCRdb's table, derived via immunoSEQ multiplex PCR, lists solely in-frame clones and lacks some. The sample yields about 130,000 clones, just over 90% seen once. This receptor was identified in an adult who received the AZD1222 COVID-19 vaccine. The rearrangement joins TRBV7-9 to TRBJ2-7, with D possibly matching TRBD2 (5 bases). The source material was peripheral blood, sampled 28 days after the second AZD1222 dose. As DNA, the CDR3 is TGTGCCAGCAGCCGTGCCGGGATTTCCTACGAGCAGTACTTC. Its translation: CASSRAGISYEQYF.